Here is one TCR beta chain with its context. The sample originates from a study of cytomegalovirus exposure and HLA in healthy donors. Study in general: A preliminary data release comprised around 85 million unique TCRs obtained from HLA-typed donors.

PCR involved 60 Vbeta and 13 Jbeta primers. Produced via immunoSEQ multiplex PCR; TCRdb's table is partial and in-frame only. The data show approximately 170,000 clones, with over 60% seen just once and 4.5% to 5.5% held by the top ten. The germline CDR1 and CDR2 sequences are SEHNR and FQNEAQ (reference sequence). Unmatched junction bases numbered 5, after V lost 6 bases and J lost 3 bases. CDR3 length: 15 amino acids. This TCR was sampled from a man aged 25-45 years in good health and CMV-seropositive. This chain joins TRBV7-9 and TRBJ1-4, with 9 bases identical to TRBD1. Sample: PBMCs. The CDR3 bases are TGTGCCAGCAGGCTACAGGGGGCAGCTAATGAAAAACTGTTTTTT. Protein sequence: CASRLQGAANEKLFF.